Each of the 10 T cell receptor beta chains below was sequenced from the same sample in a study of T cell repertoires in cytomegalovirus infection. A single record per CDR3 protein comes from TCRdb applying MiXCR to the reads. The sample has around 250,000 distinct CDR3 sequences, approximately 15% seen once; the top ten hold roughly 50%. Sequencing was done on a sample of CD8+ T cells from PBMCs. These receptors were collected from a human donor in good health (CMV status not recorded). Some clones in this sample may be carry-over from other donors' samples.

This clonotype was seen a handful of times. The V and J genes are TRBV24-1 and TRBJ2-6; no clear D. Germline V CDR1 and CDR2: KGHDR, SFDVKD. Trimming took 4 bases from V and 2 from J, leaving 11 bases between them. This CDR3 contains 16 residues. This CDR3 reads CATSERTGAGANVLTF. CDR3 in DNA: TGTGCCACCAGTGAGCGAACCGGAGCTGGGGCCAACGTCCTGACTTTC.

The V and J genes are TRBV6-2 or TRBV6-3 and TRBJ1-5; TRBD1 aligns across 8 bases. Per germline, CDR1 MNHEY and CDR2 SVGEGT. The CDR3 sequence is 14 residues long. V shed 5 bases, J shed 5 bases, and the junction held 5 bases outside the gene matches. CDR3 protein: CASSETGVDQPQHF. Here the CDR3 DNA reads TGTGCCAGCAGTGAGACAGGGGTAGATCAGCCCCAGCATTTT.

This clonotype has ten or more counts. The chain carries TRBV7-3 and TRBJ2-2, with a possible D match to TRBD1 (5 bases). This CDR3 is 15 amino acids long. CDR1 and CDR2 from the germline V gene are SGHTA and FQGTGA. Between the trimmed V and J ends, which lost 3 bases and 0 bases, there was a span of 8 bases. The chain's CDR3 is CASSFTGPNTGELFF. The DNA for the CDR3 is TGTGCCAGCAGCTTTACAGGCCCGAACACCGGGGAGCTGTTTTTT. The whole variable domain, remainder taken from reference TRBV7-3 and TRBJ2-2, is GAGVSQTPSNKVTEKGKYVELRCDPISGHTALYWYRQSLGQGPEFLIYFQGTGAADDSGLPNDRFFAVRPEGSVSTLKIQRTERGDSAVYLCASSFTGPNTGELFFGEGSRLTVL.

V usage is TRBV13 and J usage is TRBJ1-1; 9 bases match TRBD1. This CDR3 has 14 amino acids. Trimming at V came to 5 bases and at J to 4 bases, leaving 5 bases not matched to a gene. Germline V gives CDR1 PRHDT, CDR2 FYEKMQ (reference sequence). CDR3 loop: CASSLDRGATEAFF. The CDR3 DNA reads TGTGCCAGCAGCCTTGACAGGGGGGCCACTGAAGCTTTCTTT. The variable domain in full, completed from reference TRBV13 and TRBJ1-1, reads AAGVIQSPRHLIKEKRETATLKCYPIPRHDTVYWYQQGPGQDPQFLISFYEKMQSDKGSIPDRFSAQQFSDYHSELNMSSLELGDSALYFCASSLDRGATEAFFGQGTRLTVV.

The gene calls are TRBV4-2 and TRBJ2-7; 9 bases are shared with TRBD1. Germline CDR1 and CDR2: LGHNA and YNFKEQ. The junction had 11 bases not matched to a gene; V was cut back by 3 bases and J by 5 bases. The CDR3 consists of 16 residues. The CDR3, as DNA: TGTGCCAGCAGCCATCCTGAAGGGACAGGGCGGAACGAGCAGTACTTC. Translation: CASSHPEGTGRNEQYF.

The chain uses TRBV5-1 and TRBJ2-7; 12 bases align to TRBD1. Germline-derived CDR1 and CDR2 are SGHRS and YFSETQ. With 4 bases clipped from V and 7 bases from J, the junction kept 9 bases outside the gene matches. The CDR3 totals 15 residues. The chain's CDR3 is CASSIAGQGAEEQYF. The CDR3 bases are TGCGCCAGCAGCATCGCGGGACAGGGGGCGGAGGAGCAGTACTTC.

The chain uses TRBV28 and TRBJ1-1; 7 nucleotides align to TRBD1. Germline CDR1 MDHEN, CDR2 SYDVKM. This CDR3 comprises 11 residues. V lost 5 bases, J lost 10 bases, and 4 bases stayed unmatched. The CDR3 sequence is CASSPGTAAFF. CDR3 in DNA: TGTGCCAGCAGTCCGGGGACAGCAGCTTTCTTT.

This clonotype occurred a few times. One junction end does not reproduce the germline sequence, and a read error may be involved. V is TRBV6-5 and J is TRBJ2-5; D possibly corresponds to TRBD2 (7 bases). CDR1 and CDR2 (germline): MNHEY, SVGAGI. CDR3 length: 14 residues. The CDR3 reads CASNYGGLGETQYF. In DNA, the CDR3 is TGTGCCAGCAATTACGGGGGGCTGGGCGAGACCCAGTACTTC.

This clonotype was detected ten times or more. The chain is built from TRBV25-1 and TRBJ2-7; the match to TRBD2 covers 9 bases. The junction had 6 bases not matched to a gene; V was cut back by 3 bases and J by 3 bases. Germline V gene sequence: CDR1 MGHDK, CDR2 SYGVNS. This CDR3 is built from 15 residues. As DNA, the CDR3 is TGTGCCAGCAGTGAGGTTAGCGGGGGTATCTACGAGCAGTACTTC. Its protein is CASSEVSGGIYEQYF.

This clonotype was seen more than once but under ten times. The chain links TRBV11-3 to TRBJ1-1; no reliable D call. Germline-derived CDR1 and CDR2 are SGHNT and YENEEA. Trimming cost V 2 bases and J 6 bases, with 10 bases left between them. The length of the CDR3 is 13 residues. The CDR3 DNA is TGTGCCAGCAGCTTAACTTACGGGGCTGAAGCTTTCTTT. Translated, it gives CASSLTYGAEAFF. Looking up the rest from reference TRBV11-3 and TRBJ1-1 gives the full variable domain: EAGVVQSPRYKIIEKKQPVAFWCNPISGHNTLYWYLQNLGQGPELLIRYENEEAVDDSQLPKDRFSAERLKGVDSTLKIQPAELGDSAVYLCASSLTYGAEAFFGQGTRLTVV.